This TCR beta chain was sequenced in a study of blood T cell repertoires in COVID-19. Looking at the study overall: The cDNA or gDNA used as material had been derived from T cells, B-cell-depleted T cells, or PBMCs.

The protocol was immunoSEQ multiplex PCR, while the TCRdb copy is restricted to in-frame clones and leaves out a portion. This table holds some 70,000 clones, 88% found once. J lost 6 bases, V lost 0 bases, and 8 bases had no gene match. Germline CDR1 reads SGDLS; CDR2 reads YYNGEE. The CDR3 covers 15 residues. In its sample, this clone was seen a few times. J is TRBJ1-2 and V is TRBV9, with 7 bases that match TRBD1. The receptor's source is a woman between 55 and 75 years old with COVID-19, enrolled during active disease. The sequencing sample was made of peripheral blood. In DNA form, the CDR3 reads TGTGCCAGCAGCGTAGGAGGGGGCGGAATGGATGGCTACACCTTC. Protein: CASSVGGGGMDGYTF.